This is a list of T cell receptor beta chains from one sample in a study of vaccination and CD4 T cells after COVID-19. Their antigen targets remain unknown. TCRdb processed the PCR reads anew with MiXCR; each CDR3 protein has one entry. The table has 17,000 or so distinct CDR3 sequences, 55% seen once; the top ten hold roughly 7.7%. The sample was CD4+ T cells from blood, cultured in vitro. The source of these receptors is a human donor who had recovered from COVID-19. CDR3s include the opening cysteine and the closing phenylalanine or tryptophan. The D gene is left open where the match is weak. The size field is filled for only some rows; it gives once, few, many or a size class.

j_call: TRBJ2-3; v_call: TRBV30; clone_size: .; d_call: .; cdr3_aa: CAWSVSYRTDTQYF; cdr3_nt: TGTGCCTGGAGTGTCAGCTACCGCACAGATACGCAGTATTTT
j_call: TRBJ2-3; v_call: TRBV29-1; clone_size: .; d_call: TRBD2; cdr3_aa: CSVVDSGLAVTDTQYF; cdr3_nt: TGCAGCGTTGTGGACTCGGGACTAGCGGTCACAGATACGCAGTATTTT
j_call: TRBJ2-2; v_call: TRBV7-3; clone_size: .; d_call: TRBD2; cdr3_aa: CASSSSGSSGELFF; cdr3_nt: TGTGCCAGCAGCTCTAGCGGGAGCAGCGGGGAGCTGTTTTTT
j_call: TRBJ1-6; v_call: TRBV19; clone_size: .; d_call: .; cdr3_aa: CASSIRAGRNSPLHF; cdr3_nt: TGTGCCAGTAGTATCCGGGCAGGGAGGAATTCACCCCTCCACTTT
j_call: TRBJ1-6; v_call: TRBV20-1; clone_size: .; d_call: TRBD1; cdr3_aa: CSARKGALNSPLHF; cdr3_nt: TGCAGTGCTAGAAAGGGGGCGTTGAATTCACCCCTCCACTTT
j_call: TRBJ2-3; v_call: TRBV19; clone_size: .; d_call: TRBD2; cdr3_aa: CASSSGLAGESDTQYF; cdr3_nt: TGTGCCAGTAGTTCCGGACTAGCGGGAGAATCAGATACGCAGTATTTT
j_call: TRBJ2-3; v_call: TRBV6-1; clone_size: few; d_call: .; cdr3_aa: CASEGSTKGTDTQYF; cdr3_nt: TGTGCCAGCGAAGGTAGTACTAAAGGCACAGATACGCAGTATTTT
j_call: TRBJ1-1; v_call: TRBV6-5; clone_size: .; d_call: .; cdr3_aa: CASSYSSGYTEAFF; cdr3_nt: TGTGCCAGCAGTTACTCGAGCGGATACACTGAAGCTTTCTTT
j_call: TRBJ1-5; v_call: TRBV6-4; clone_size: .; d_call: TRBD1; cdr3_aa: CASSTGDNQPQHF; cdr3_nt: TGTGCCAGCAGTACAGGGGACAATCAGCCCCAGCATTTT
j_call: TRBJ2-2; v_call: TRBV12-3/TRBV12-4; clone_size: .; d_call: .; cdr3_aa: CASSLSDTGELFF; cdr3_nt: TGTGCCAGCAGTCTATCGGACACCGGGGAGCTGTTTTTT